One sample yielded the 2 T cell receptor beta chains listed below, sequenced in a study of blood T cells in healthy people across ages. Then a second PCR, running about 6 to 12 cycles, was carried out with a sample-barcoded 5' primer and a J-beta primer mix. A single record per CDR3 protein comes from TCRdb applying MiXCR to the 5' RACE reads. The sample holds about 1,500,000 distinct CDR3 sequences, roughly 27% seen once. The source material was blood. Every receptor here comes from a woman aged 30 to 39 in good health.

V and J are TRBV28 and TRBJ2-7, with TRBD1 identical over 7 bases. The J call is in doubt because the DNA end fits TRBJ2-5 better. This CDR3 region has 16 residues. CDR1 is MDHEN, CDR2 SYDVKM, per germline. The CDR3 DNA is TGTGCCAGCAGTTATGAGGGGGCAGGACGACGGGAGACCCAGTACTTC. Translation gives CASSYEGAGRRETQYF.

The chain couples TRBV12-3 or TRBV12-4 to TRBJ2-3, with D possibly TRBD1 on 6 matching bases. V was cut by 3 bases and J by 8 bases, with 12 bases left in between. The CDR3 is 13 residues long. CDR3 residues: CASSFLGAGTQYF. The CDR3 DNA reads TGTGCCAGCAGTTTCCTGGGGGCGGGTACGCAGTATTTT.